The clone carrying this TCR beta chain was counted ten times or more. Its antigen is as yet unknown. CDR1 and CDR2 from the germline V gene are SGHRS and YFSETQ. Deletions cut 4 bases from V and 7 bases from J, with 14 bases between. The CDR3 sequence is 13 residues long. These data come from a study of neurological immune-mediated disorders. General study results and limits: According to phylogenetic grouping, one related-CDR3 cluster, a possible signature, contained the repertoires of 18 of 34 multiple sclerosis patients. The highest TCR clonal expansion occurred in HTLV-1-associated myelopathy; multiple sclerosis fell below healthy controls. CDR3 amino acid sequences found in expanded clones were never shared across subjects, suggesting private repertoires in all groups.

By 5'RACE with 10-nucleotide random UMIs, the cDNA was made. TCRdb itself ran the 5' RACE reads through MiXCR, one entry per CDR3 protein. The sample holds just over 50,000 distinct CDR3 sequences, over 3% seen once. The V and J genes are TRBV5-1 and TRBJ1-1, with no clear D. The clonotype originates from a middle-aged man with multiple sclerosis. Sequencing was done on a sample of PBMCs. This CDR3 is CASSRMAESEAFF. CDR3 bases: TGCGCCAGCAGCCGGATGGCAGAAAGTGAAGCTTTCTTT.